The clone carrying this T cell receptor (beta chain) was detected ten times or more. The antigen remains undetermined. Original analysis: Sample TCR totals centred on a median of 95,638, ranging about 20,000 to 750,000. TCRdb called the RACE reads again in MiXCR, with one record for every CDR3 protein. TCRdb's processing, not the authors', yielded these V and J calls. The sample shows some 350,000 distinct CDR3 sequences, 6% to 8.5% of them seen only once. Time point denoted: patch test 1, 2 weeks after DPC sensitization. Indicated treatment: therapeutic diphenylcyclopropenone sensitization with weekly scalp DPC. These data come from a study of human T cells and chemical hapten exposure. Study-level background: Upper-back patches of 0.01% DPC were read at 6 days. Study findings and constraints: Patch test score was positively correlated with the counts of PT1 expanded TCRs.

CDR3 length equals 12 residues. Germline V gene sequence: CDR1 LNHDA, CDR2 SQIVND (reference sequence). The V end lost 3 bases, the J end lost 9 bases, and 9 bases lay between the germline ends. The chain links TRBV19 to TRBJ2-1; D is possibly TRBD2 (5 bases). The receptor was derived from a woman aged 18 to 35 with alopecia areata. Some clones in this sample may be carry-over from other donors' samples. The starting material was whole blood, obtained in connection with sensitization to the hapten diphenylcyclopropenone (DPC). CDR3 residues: CASSMGAIEQFF. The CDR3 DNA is TGTGCCAGTAGTATGGGAGCGATTGAGCAGTTCTTC.